This TCR beta chain was identified during a study of T cell responses to AZD1222 COVID-19 vaccine. Profiled with immunoSEQ multiplex PCR; TCRdb holds only in-frame clones, not every one. The data contain 210,000 or so clones, approximately 94% of them seen just once; the ten biggest clones take up 1.5% to 2%. A remark on this clone: Antigen specificity is unknown.

Study-wide results and limits: Reportedly, close to half of spike-specific TCRs are directed against unmutated variant regions. At baseline, just six AZD1222 recipients tested seropositive. With two AZD1222 doses given, Spike-specific TCR breadth and depth both rose.

V was pared by 4 bases and J by 5 bases, with 3 bases of the junction left unmatched. Germline V CDR1 and CDR2: SGHRS, YFSETQ. This CDR3 is built from 12 residues. The rearrangement joins TRBV5-1 to TRBJ2-7; 7 nucleotides agree with TRBD1. This TCR was recovered from an adult who received the MenACWY meningococcal vaccine as a control. Sample: peripheral blood, taken 28 days after the second dose of the MenACWY control vaccine. The CDR3 reads CASSRTGDEQYF. CDR3 DNA sequence: TGCGCCAGCAGCCGTACAGGGGACGAGCAGTACTTC.